These T cell receptor beta chains were read from a single sample in a study of human T cells and chemical hapten exposure. TCRdb recomputed calls from the RACE reads with MiXCR, one row per CDR3 protein. The table lists some 300,000 distinct CDR3 sequences, over 5% of them singletons. The material was whole blood, obtained in connection with sensitization to the hapten diphenylcyclopropenone (DPC). The receptor source for this set is a woman aged 18-29 years with alopecia areata. Some clones in this sample may be carry-over from other donors' samples. The CDR3 runs from the conserved cysteine through the conserved F or W. Each record gives: V gene, J gene, CDR3 protein.

TRBV7-2	TRBJ2-1	CASSSQGDSVLEQFF
TRBV6-5	TRBJ2-3	CASKRGPSTDTQYF
TRBV10-3	TRBJ2-7	CAISIGDSHYEQYF
TRBV12-3/TRBV12-4	TRBJ2-7	CASSLASISGGTLREQYF
TRBV11-1	TRBJ1-1	CASSRGLTSVNTEAFF
TRBV5-1	TRBJ2-3	CASSVGPSDTQYF
TRBV9	TRBJ2-3	CASSDSFTDTQYF
TRBV7-9	TRBJ1-5	CASSPDRGLSNQPQHF
TRBV5-1	TRBJ2-5	CASSPRGGVKQETQYF
TRBV5-5	TRBJ2-6	CASSQSGGGANVLTF
TRBV12-3/TRBV12-4	TRBJ2-5	CASSFHRGGQETQYF
TRBV4-3	TRBJ2-5	CASSQDEGVETQYF
TRBV4-1	TRBJ1-4	CASSHPGAGEREKLFF
TRBV11-2	TRBJ2-1	CASSPRGSGGDNEQFF
TRBV27	TRBJ1-4	CASSFRGVEKLFF
TRBV20-1	TRBJ1-6	CSGGEPSYNSPLHF
TRBV6-2/TRBV6-3	TRBJ2-7	CASSPRGGSWNYEQYF
TRBV19	TRBJ2-1	CASSIGSRRNEQFF
TRBV20-1	TRBJ2-2	CSARGHASGGTGELFF
TRBV7-9	TRBJ1-4	CASSSPVGRPTNEKLFF
TRBV6-1	TRBJ2-5	CASTVGQGKETQYF
TRBV7-3	TRBJ1-1	CASSLYAGGLTEAFF
TRBV2	TRBJ2-3	CARTPSGLETDTQYF
TRBV27	TRBJ1-3	CASSGSRSGNTIYF